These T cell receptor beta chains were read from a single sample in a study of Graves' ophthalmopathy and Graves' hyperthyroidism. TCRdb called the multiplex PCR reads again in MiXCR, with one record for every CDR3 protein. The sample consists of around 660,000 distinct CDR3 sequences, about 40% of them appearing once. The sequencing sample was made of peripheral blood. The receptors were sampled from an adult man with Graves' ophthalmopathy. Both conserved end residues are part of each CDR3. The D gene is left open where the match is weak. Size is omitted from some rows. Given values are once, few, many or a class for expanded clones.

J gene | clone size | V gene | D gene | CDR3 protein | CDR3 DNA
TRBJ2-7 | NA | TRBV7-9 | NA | CASSFQGEQCF | TGTGCCAGCAGCTTCCAGGGCGAGCAGTGCTTC
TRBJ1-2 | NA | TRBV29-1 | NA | CSAGGGGDYGYTF | TGCAGCGCTGGTGGCGGGGGGGACTATGGCTACACCTTC
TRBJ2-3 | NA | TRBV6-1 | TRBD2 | CASTLLAANTDTQYF | TGTGCCAGCACCCTACTAGCGGCAAACACAGATACGCAGTATTTT
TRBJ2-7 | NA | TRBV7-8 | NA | CASSEPGGINEQYF | TGTGCCAGCAGTGAACCCGGCGGGATCAACGAGCAGTACTTC
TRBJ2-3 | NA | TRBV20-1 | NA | CSSTTSADTQYF | TGCAGCTCGACAACTTCAGCGGATACGCAGTATTTT
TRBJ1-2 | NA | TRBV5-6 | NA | CASSLIHAAADGYTF | TGTGCCAGCAGCTTAATCCATGCCGCCGCCGATGGCTACACCTTC
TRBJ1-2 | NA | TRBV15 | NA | CATSIWGQNYGYTF | TGTGCCACCAGCATATGGGGGCAGAACTATGGCTACACCTTC
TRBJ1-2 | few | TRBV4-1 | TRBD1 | CASSQDRQGAYGYTF | TGCGCCAGCAGCCAAGATAGGCAGGGGGCGTATGGCTACACCTTC
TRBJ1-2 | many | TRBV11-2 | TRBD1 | CASSSRQGPLTQANYGYTF | TGTGCCAGCAGCTCGCGACAGGGGCCTTTAACCCAAGCTAACTATGGCTACACCTTC
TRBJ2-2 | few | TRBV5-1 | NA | CASSLAARSLNTGELFF | TGCGCCAGCAGCTTGGCGGCTAGGTCGTTAAACACCGGGGAGCTGTTTTTT
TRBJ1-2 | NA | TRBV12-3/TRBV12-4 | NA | CASSFGRYLRGSSGYTF | TGTGCCAGCAGTTTCGGTCGTTATCTAAGAGGGTCCAGTGGCTACACCTTC
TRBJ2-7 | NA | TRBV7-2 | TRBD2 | CASSLLSGPNEQYF | TGTGCCAGCAGCTTACTTAGCGGGCCCAACGAGCAGTACTTC
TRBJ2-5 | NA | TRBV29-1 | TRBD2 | CSVVAGQETQYF | TGCAGCGTCGTAGCGGGTCAAGAGACCCAGTACTTC
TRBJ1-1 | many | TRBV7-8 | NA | CASSNPGGGGPAEAFF | TGTGCCAGCAGCAACCCGGGAGGGGGGGGCCCGGCTGAAGCTTTCTTT
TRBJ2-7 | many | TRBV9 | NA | CASSDYPSNEQYF | TGTGCCAGCAGCGACTACCCCTCCAACGAGCAGTACTTC
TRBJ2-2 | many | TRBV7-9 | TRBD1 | CASSPGTGVTGELFF | TGTGCCAGCAGTCCCGGGACAGGGGTCACCGGGGAGCTGTTTTTT
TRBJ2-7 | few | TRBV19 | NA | CASSLGAWSYEQYF | TGTGCCAGCTCACTGGGGGCTTGGTCCTACGAGCAGTACTTC
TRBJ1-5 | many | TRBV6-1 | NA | CASSYFEGIPSNQPQHF | TGTGCCAGCAGTTACTTCGAAGGGATCCCTAGCAATCAGCCCCAGCATTTT
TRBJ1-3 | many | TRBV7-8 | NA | CASSLESRGPISGNTIYF | TGTGCCAGCAGCTTAGAGTCTAGGGGACCGATCTCTGGAAACACCATATATTTT
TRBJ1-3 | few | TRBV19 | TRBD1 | CASSTGQGGNTIYF | TGTGCCAGTAGTACGGGACAGGGAGGAAACACCATATATTTT
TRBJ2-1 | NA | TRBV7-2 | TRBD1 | CASSATGNEQFF | TGTGCCAGCAGCGCGACAGGGAACGAGCAGTTCTTC
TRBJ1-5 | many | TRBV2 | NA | CASSELGYNQPQHF | TGTGCCAGCAGTGAACTCGGGTATAATCAGCCCCAGCATTTT
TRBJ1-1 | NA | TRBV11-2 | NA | CASSLDKVNTEAFF | TGTGCCAGCAGCTTAGACAAGGTGAACACTGAAGCTTTCTTT
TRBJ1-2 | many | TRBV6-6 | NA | CASSLPQGEGYGYTF | TGTGCCAGCAGTTTACCCCAGGGTGAGGGCTATGGCTACACCTTC
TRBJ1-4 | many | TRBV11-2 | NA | CASSPRPIATNEKLFF | TGTGCCAGCAGCCCGCGGCCTATCGCAACTAATGAAAAACTGTTTTTT
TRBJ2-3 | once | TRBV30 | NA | CAWTNTDTQYF | TGTGCCTGGACCAACACAGATACGCAGTATTTT
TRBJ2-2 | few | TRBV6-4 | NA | CASSDSAISDTGELFF | TGTGCCAGCAGTGACTCCGCCATATCGGACACCGGGGAGCTGTTTTTT
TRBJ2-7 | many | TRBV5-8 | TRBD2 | CASSARGLAGSEQYF | TGTGCCAGCAGCGCCAGAGGACTAGCGGGAAGCGAGCAGTACTTC
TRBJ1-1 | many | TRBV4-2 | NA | CASSSEVGRHTEAFF | TGTGCCAGCAGCTCGGAGGTAGGGCGGCACACTGAAGCTTTCTTT
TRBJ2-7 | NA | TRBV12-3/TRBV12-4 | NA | CASAIGGTSYEQYF | TGTGCCAGCGCGATCGGGGGCACCTCCTACGAGCAGTACTTC
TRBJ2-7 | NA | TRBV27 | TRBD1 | CASSLSRRGGQGFSPYEQYF | TGTGCCAGCAGTTTATCCCGCCGGGGGGGACAGGGGTTTTCTCCCTACGAGCAGTACTTC
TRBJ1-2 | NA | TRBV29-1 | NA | CSVFLSGEGYTF | TGCAGCGTATTCCTGTCGGGTGAAGGCTACACCTTC
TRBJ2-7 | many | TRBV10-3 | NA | CASSEEGLMTYEQYF | TGTGCCAGCAGTGAAGAGGGGCTGATGACCTACGAGCAGTACTTC
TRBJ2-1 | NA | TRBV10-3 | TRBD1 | CAISPGQGAVEQFF | TGTGCCATCAGCCCGGGACAGGGGGCCGTTGAGCAGTTCTTC
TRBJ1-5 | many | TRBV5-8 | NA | CDRGWPQNQPQHF | TGCGACCGAGGTTGGCCTCAGAATCAGCCCCAGCATTTT
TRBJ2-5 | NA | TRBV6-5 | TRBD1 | CASSYDREKETQYF | TGTGCCAGCAGTTACGACAGGGAAAAAGAGACCCAGTACTTC
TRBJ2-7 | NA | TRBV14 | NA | CASSQGARSYEQYF | TGTGCCAGCAGCCAAGGGGCCAGATCCTACGAGCAGTACTTC
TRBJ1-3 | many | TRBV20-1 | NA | CSAPTGAGNTIYF | TGCAGTGCCCCGACAGGAGCTGGAAACACCATATATTTT
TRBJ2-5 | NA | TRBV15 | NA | CATSSTQGQQETQYF | TGTGCCACCAGCAGCACCCAAGGACAACAAGAGACCCAGTACTTC
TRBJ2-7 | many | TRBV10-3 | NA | CASSELGTSYEQYF | TGTGCCAGCAGTGAACTGGGGACCTCCTACGAGCAGTACTTC
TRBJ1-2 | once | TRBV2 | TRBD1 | CASSGTGRRGYTF | TGTGCCAGCAGCGGGACAGGGAGGAGAGGCTACACCTTC
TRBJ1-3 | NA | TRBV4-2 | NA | CASRLVGGRTGNTIYF | TGTGCCAGCAGATTGGTGGGGGGCCGGACTGGAAACACCATATATTTT
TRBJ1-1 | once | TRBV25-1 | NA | CASSDTPPGERNTEAFF | TGTGCCAGCAGTGACACGCCGCCAGGGGAACGGAACACTGAAGCTTTCTTT
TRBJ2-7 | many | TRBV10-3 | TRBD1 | CAISGGQGIYEQYF | TGTGCCATCAGTGGTGGACAGGGGATATACGAGCAGTACTTC
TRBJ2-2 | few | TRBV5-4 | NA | CASSLRNRPTNTGELLF | TGTGCCAGCAGCTTAAGGAACAGGCCGACCAACACCGGGGAGCTGCTTTTT
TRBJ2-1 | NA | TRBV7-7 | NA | CASSYDRSSYNEQFF | TGTGCCAGCAGCTACGACAGGAGCTCCTACAATGAGCAGTTCTTC